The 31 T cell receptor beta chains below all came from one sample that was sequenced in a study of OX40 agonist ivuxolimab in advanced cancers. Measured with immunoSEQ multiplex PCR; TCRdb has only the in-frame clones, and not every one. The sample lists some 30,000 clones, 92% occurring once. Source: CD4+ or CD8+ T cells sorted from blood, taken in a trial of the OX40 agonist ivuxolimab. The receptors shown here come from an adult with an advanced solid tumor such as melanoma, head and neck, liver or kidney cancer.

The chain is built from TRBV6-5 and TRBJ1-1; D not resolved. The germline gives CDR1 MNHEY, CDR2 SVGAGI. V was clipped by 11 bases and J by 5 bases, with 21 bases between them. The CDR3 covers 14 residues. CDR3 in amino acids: CAAADGLGSTEAFF. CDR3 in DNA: TGTGCCGCAGCAGATGGATTGGGGAGTACTGAAGCTTTCTTT.

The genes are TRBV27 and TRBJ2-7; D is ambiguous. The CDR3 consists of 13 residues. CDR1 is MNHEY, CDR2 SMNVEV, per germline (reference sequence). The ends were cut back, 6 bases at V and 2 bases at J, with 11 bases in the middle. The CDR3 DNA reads TGTGCCAGCAGCCCACCCTCTCCCTACGAGCAGTACTTC. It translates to CASSPPSPYEQYF.

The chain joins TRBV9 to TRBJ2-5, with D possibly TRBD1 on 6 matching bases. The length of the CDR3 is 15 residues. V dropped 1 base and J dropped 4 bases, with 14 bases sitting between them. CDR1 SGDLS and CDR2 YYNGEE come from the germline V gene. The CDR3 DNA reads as TGTGCCAGCAGCGTAAACAGGGCACTAGGAGAGACCCAGTACTTC. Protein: CASSVNRALGETQYF.

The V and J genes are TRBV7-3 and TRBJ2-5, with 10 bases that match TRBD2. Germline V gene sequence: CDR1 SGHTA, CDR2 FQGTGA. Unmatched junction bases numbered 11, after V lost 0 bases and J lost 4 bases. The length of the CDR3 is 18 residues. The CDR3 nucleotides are TGTGCCAGCAGCTTAACGAGGCGTCTAGCGGGAGTGGGAGAGACCCAGTACTTC. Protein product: CASSLTRRLAGVGETQYF.

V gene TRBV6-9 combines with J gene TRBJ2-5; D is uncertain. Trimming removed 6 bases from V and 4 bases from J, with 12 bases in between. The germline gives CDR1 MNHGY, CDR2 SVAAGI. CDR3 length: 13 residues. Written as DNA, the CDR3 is TGTGCCAGCAGCCTGATTTCAAGAGAGACCCAGTACTTC. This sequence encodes CASSLISRETQYF.

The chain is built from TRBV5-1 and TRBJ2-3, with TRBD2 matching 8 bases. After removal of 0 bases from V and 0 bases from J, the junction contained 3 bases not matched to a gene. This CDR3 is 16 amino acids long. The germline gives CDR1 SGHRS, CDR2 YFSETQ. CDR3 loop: CASSLELAASTDTQYF. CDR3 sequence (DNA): TGCGCCAGCAGCTTGGAACTAGCGGCTAGCACAGATACGCAGTATTTT.

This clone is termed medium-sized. The CDR3 nucleotides read TGTGCCAGCAGTTTGGTGGGCAGGGGAGGTGGCTACACCTTC. Its translation is CASSLVGRGGGYTF. The chain employs TRBV28 and TRBJ1-2; a weak D match, TRBD1 (6 bases). CDR3 length equals 14 residues. V was pared by 3 bases and J by 7 bases, with 15 bases between. Germline-derived CDR1 and CDR2 are MDHEN and SYDVKM.

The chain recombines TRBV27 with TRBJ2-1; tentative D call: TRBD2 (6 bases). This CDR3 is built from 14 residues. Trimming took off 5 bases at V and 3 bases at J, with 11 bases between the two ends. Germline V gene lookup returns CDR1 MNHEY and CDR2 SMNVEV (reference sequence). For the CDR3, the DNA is TGTGCCAGCAGTCCCCGGACTAACTACAATGAGCAGTTCTTC. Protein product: CASSPRTNYNEQFF.

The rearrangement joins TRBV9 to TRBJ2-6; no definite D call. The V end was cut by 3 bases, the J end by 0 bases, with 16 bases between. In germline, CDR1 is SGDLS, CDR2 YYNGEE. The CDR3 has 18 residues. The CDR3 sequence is CASSETGLPGSGANVLTF. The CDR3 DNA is TGTGCCAGCAGCGAGACCGGGCTTCCTGGCTCTGGGGCCAACGTCCTGACTTTC.

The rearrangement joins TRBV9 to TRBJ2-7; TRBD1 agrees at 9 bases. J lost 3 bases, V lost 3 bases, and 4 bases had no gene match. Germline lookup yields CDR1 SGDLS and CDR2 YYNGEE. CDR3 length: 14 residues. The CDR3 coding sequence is TGTGCCAGCAGCGCCCGGGACAGGGACTACGAGCAGTACTTC. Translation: CASSARDRDYEQYF.

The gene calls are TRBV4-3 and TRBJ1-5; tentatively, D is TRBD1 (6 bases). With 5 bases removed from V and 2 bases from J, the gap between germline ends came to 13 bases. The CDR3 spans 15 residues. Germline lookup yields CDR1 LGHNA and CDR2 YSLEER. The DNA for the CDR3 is TGCGCCAGCAGCGCCCACAGGGCTGGCAATCAGCCCCAGCATTTT. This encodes CASSAHRAGNQPQHF.

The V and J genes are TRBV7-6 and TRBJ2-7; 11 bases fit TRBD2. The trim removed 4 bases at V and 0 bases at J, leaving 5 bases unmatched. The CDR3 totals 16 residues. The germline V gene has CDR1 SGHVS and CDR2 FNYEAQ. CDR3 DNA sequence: TGTGCCAGCAGCTACGGACTAGCGGGTAGCTCCTACGAGCAGTACTTC. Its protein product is CASSYGLAGSSYEQYF.

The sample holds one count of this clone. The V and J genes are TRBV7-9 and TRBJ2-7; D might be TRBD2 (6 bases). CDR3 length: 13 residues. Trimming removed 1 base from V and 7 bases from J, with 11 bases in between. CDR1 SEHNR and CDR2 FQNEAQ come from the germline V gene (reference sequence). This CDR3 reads CASSLGQGGEQYF. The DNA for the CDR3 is TGTGCCAGCAGCTTAGGCCAGGGAGGAGAGCAGTACTTC.

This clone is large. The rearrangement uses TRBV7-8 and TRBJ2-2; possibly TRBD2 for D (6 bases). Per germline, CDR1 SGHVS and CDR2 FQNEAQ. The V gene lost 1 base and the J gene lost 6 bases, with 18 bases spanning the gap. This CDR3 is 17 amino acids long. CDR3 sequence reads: CASSLVRGRQLAGELFF. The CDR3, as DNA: TGTGCCAGCAGCTTAGTGCGGGGCAGACAGTTGGCCGGGGAGCTGTTTTTT.

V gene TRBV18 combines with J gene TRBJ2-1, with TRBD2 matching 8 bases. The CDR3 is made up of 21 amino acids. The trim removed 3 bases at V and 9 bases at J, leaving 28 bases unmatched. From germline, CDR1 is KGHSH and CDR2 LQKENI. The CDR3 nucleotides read TGTGCCAGCTCACCCGTCCGGACTAGCTCGGACTCATCCTTCGGGATTAGTGAGCAGTTCTTC. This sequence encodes CASSPVRTSSDSSFGISEQFF.

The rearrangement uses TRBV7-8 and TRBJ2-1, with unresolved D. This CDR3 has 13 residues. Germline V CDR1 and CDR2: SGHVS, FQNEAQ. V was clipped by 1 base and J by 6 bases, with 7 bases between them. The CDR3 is CASSLVPVNEQFF. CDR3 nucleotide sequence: TGTGCCAGCAGCTTAGTGCCTGTCAATGAGCAGTTCTTC.

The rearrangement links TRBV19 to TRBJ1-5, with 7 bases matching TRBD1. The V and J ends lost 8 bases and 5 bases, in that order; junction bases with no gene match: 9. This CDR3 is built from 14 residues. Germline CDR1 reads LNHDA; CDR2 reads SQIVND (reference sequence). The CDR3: CASADRARYQPQHF. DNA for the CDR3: TGTGCCAGTGCCGACAGGGCCCGATATCAGCCCCAGCATTTT.

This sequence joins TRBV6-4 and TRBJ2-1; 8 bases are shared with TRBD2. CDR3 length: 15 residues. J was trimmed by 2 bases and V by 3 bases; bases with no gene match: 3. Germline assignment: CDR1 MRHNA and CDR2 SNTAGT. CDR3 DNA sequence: TGTGCCAGCAGTGAGGAAGCGGGAGCCTACAATGAGCAGTTCTTC. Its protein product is CASSEEAGAYNEQFF.

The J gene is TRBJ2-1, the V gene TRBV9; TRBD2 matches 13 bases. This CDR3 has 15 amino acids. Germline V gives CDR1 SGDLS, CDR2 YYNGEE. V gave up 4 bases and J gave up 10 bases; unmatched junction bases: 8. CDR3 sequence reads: CASSPGTSGEGEQFF. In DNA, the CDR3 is TGTGCCAGCAGCCCCGGGACTAGCGGGGAAGGAGAGCAGTTCTTC.

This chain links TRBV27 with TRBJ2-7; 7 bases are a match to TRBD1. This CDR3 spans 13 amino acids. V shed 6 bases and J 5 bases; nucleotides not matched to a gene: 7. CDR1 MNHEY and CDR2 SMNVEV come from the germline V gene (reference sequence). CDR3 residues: CASSFVQGDEQYF. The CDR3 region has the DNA TGTGCCAGCAGCTTCGTTCAGGGGGACGAGCAGTACTTC.

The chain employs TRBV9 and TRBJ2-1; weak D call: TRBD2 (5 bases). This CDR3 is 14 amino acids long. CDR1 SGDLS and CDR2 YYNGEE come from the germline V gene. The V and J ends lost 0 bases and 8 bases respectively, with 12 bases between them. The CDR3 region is CASSVGPSLDEQFF. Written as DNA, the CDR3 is TGTGCCAGCAGCGTAGGCCCTAGCTTGGATGAGCAGTTCTTC.

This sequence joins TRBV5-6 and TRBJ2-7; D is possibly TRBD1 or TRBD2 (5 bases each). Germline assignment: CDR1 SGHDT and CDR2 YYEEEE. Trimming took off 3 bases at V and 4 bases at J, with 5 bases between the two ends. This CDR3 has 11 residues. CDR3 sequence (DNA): TGTGCCAGCAGCTGGGGGTACGAGCAGTACTTC. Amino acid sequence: CASSWGYEQYF.

The CDR3 region has the DNA TGTGCCAGCTCCCACCGGGACTCGGGAAGCACAGATACGCAGTATTTT. Translated, it gives CASSHRDSGSTDTQYF. V gene TRBV7-9 combines with J gene TRBJ2-3; tentatively, D is TRBD2 (6 bases). Between the trimmed V and J ends, which lost 8 bases and 0 bases, there was a span of 18 bases. The CDR3 runs 16 residues. Germline CDR1 reads SEHNR; CDR2 reads FQNEAQ (reference sequence).

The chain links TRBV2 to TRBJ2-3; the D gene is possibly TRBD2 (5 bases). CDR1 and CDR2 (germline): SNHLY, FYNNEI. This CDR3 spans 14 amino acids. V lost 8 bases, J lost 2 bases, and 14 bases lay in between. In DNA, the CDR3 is TGTGCCAGCTTCGGAGGAACACTCACAGATACGCAGTATTTT. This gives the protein CASFGGTLTDTQYF.

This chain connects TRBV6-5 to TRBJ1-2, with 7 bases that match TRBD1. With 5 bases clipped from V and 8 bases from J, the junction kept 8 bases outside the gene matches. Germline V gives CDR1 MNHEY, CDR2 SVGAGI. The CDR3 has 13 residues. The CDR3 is CASSQTPGGGYTF. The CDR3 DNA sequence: TGTGCCAGCAGTCAAACCCCAGGGGGGGGCTACACCTTC.

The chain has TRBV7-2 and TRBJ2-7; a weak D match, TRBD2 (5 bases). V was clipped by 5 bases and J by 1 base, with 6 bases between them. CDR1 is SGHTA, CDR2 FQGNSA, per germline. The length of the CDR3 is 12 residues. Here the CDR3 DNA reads TGTGCCAGCAGCCCGGGATCCTACGAGCAGTACTTC. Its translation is CASSPGSYEQYF.

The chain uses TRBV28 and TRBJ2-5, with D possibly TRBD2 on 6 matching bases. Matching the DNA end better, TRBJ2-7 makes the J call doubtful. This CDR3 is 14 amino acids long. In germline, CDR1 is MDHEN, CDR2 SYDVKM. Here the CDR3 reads CASSLRLEHYEQYF. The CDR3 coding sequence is TGTGCCAGCAGTCTCCGACTAGAACACTACGAGCAGTACTTC.

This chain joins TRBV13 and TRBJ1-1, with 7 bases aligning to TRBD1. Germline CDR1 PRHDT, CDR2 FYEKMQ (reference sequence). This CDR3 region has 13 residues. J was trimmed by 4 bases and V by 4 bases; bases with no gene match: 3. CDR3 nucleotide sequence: TGTGCCAGCAGCTACAGGGGTTTCACTGAAGCTTTCTTT. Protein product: CASSYRGFTEAFF.

CDR3 loop: CASSGTGVLGYTF. In DNA, the CDR3 is TGTGCCAGCAGCGGGACAGGGGTCCTTGGCTACACCTTC. The chain carries TRBV5-5 and TRBJ1-2; 10 bases align to TRBD1. Looked up from germline, CDR1 is SGHKS and CDR2 is YYEKEE (reference sequence). Trimming cost V 4 bases and J 7 bases; bases outside gene matches: 4. CDR3 length equals 13 residues.

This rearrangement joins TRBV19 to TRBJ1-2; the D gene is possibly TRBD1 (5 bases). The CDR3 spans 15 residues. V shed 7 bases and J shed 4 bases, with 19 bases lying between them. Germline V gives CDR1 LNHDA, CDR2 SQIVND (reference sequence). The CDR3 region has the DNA TGTGCCAGTAATAACCCCGGGACGGAACTCTATGGCTACACCTTC. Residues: CASNNPGTELYGYTF.

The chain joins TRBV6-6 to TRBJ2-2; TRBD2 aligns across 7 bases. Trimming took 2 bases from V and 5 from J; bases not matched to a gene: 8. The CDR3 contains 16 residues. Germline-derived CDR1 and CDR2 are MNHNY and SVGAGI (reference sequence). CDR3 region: CASSYGSGGGTGELFF. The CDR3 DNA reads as TGTGCCAGCAGTTACGGGTCGGGAGGCGGGACCGGGGAGCTGTTTTTT.